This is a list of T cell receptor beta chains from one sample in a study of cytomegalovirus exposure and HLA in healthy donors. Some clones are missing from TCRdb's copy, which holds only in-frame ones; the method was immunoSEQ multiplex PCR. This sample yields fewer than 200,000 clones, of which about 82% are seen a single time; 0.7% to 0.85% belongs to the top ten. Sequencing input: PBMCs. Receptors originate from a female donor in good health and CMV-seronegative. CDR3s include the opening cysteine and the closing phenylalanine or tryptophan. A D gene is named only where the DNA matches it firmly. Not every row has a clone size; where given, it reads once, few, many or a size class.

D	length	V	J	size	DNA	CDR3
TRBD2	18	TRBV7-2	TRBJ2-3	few	TGTGCCAGCAGCCAAAGACTAGCGGGGGGGCGGTCAACAGATACGCAGTATTTT	CASSQRLAGGRSTDTQYF
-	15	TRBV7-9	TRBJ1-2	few	TGTGCCAGCAGCTCCCGCCAGGCGGGGGGCAAGGGCTACACCTTC	CASSSRQAGGKGYTF
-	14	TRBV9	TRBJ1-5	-	TGTGCCAGCAGCGAGTCGGGTGGCAATCAGCCCCAGCATTTT	CASSESGGNQPQHF
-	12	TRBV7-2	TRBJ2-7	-	TGTGCCAGCAGACAGGGAGCCTACGAGCAGTACTTC	CASRQGAYEQYF
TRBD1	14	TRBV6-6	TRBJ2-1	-	TGTGCCAGCAGACTTATCGACAGGGCCAATGAGCAGTTCTTC	CASRLIDRANEQFF
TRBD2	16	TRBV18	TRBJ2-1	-	TGTGCCAGCTCACCACTCGCTAGCGGGGGGGTAAATGAGCAGTTCTTC	CASSPLASGGVNEQFF
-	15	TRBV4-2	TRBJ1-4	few	TGTGCCAGCAGCCCCTCCCAGGGTAGGGATGAAAAACTGTTTTTT	CASSPSQGRDEKLFF
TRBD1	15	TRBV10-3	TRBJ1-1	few	TGTGCCATCAGTCGGGACAGGGGGTCGCTCACTGAAGCTTTCTTT	CAISRDRGSLTEAFF
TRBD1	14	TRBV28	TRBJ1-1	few	TGTGCCAGCAGTACAGGGGGCAAGCGCACTGAAGCTTTCTTT	CASSTGGKRTEAFF
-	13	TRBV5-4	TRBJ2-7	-	TGTGCCAGCAGCTTGGACGACTACTACGAGCAGTACTTC	CASSLDDYYEQYF
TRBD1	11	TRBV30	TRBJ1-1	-	TGTGCCTGGGAACAGGGGGCGTCGGCTTTCTTT	CAWEQGASAFF
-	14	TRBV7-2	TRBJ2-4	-	TGTGCCAGCAGCCCCTTAGGGGCGAAAAACATTCAGTACTTC	CASSPLGAKNIQYF
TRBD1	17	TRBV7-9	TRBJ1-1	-	TGTTCCAGCATCTCGGGACAGGGGAGTGGTATGAACACTGAAGCTTTCTTT	CSSISGQGSGMNTEAFF
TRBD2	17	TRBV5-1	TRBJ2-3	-	TGCGCCAGCAGCTTGGAGGCTAGCGGGAGTTTGCCAGATACGCAGTATTTT	CASSLEASGSLPDTQYF
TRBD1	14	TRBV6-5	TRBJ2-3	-	TGTGCCAGCAGACAGGGGGCGTGGGCAGATACGCAGTATTTT	CASRQGAWADTQYF
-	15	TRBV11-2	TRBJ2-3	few	TGTGCCAGCAGCTCCAACTTAGCTAGCACAGATACGCAGTATTTT	CASSSNLASTDTQYF
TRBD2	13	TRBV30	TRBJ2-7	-	TGTGCCTGGAGTACTAGCGGGAGGCCCGAGCAGTACTTC	CAWSTSGRPEQYF
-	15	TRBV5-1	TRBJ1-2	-	TGCGCCAGCAGCTCATCCATAAATCGTAGCTATGGCTACACCTTC	CASSSSINRSYGYTF
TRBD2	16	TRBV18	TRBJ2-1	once	TGTGCCAGCTCCCCGTCCGGGACTAGGAGTAGGAATGAGCAGTTCTTC	CASSPSGTRSRNEQFF
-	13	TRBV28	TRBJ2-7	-	TGTGCCAGCATCCCGAGTCTAGGGGCCGAGCAGTACTTC	CASIPSLGAEQYF
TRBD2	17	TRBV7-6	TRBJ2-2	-	TGTGCCAGCAGCTTACGTATCGGGAGGGGGAGCTTCGGGGAGCTGTTTTTT	CASSLRIGRGSFGELFF
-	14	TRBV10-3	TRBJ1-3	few	TGTGCCATCGCTTCGGACAGCTCTGGAAACACCATATATTTT	CAIASDSSGNTIYF
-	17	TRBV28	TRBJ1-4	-	TGTGCCAGCAGTCCCGGGGGGGTAGGGGTCGAGAATGAAAAACTGTTTTTT	CASSPGGVGVENEKLFF
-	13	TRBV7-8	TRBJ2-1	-	TGTGCCAGCAGCTTAGTTATCAGGGGTGAGCAGTTCTTC	CASSLVIRGEQFF
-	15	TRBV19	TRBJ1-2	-	TGTGCCAGTAGTCAAAACTTGGGGCGGAACTATGGCTACACCTTC	CASSQNLGRNYGYTF
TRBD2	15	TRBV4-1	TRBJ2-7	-	TGCGCCAGCAGCCAGGGACTAGCGGGAGTCTCCGAGCAGTACTTC	CASSQGLAGVSEQYF
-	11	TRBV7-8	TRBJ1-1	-	TGTGCCAGCAACTCCAGGGGAAAAGCTTTCTTT	CASNSRGKAFF
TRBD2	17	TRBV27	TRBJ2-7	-	TGTGCCAGCAGTTTAAAATTCGGGGCGGGAGGACCCTACGAGCAGTACTTC	CASSLKFGAGGPYEQYF
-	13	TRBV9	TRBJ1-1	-	TGTGCCAGCAGCGCGGACAGTGGCACTGAAGCTTTCTTT	CASSADSGTEAFF
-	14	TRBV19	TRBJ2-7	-	TGTGCCAGTCGAGAAGGGACTTCGTTCGACGAGCAGTACTTC	CASREGTSFDEQYF
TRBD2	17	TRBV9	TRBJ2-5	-	TGTGCCAGCAGCGTAGGTACTAGCGGCCTGGAGGTGGAGACCCAGTACTTC	CASSVGTSGLEVETQYF
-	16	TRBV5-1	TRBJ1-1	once	TGCGCCAGCAGCTTGGGAGGGACATCTCGGAACACTGAAGCTTTCTTT	CASSLGGTSRNTEAFF
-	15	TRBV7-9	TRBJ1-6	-	TGTGCCAGCAGCTTTCGGTCGACATCCGACTCACCCCTCCACTTT	CASSFRSTSDSPLHF
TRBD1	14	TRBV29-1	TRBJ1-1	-	TGCAGCGTTCAAGAGGGACAGGGGTGGGGTGAAGCTTTCTTT	CSVQEGQGWGEAFF
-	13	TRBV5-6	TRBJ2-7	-	TGTGCCAGCAGCTGGGGGGCAGGGGGCGAGCAGTACTTC	CASSWGAGGEQYF
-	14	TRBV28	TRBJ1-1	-	TGTGCCAGTCGGGGGGGAGATGCGAACACTGAAGCTTTCTTT	CASRGGDANTEAFF
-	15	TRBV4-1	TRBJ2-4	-	TGCGCCAGCAGCCAGGAAAGGACAAATGGGAACATTCAGTACTTC	CASSQERTNGNIQYF
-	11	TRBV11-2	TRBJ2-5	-	TGTGCCAGCAGCCTTAGTGAGACCCAGTACTTC	CASSLSETQYF
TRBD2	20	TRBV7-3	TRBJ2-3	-	TGTGCCAGCAGCCTGGGTGGAGGTAGCGGGGGGGCCCGAATCGCAGATACGCAGTATTTT	CASSLGGGSGGARIADTQYF
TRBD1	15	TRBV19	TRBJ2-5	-	TGTGCCAGTAGTTCCCGGACAGGCCTCCAAGAGACCCAGTACTTC	CASSSRTGLQETQYF
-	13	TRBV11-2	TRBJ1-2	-	TGTGCCAGCAGCACTCCGACAGGAGGGGAGGGGACCTTC	CASSTPTGGEGTF
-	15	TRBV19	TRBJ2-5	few	TGTGCCAGTAGTATATCTCAGGGTTTCGTGGAGACCCAGTACTTC	CASSISQGFVETQYF
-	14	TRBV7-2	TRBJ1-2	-	TGTGCCAGCAGCCCCCACAATACAGGGAATGGCTACACCTTC	CASSPHNTGNGYTF
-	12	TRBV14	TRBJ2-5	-	TGTGCCAGCAGCCAAGTCCGAGAGACCCAGTACTTC	CASSQVRETQYF
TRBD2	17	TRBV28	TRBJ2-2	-	TGTGCCAGCAGTTTAGAGACTAGCAGTCCGATGACCGGGGAGCTGTTTTTT	CASSLETSSPMTGELFF
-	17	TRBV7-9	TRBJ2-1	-	TGTGCCAGCAGCCTCCCCACTCGGGACCCTGGGGACAACGAGCAGTTCTTC	CASSLPTRDPGDNEQFF
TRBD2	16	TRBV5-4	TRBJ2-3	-	TGTGCCAGCAGCGTCCTAGCGGGGGGAAGCACAGATACGCAGTATTTT	CASSVLAGGSTDTQYF
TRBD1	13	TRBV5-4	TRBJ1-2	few	TGTGCCAGCAGCCAGGACAGGGTATATGGCTACACCTTC	CASSQDRVYGYTF
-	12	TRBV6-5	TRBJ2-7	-	TGTGCCAGCAGTTACCGGGGTCGTGAGCAGTACTTC	CASSYRGREQYF